This T cell receptor (beta chain) was obtained from a study of beta chain features in type 1 diabetes. This clone was observed a handful of times. Antigen: not known. Study-level results: PCR may have favored shorter templates equally in patients and controls.

The CDR3 totals 15 residues. CDR1 LNHNV and CDR2 YYDKDF come from the germline V gene (reference sequence). V dropped 3 bases and J dropped 4; count of bases not matched to a gene: 3. Reverse transcription of all isolated RNA meant that expressed TCRB transcripts were sequenced. Sequenced by immunoSEQ multiplex PCR; TCRdb stores in-frame clones only, minus some. The table shows 900,000 or so clones, with roughly a sixth occurring only once. The sample was naive CD4+ T cells from blood. The clonotype comes from a woman under 30 in good health. V is TRBV15 and J is TRBJ2-2; 9 bases agree with TRBD1. CDR3 nucleotides: TGTGCCACCAGCAGCAAGGACAGGGGCACCGGGGAGCTGTTTTTT. Translated, it gives CATSSKDRGTGELFF.